This TCR beta chain was retrieved from a study of cytomegalovirus exposure and HLA in healthy donors. Study results and limitations: Researchers reported that a few CMV-associated chains were confirmed in vitro as CMV antigen-specific. When analyzed later, a missense DCLRE1C variant was found to be linked to TCR beta V- and J-gene trimming.

Researchers ran the PCR with 60 Vbeta and 13 Jbeta primers. Assay used: immunoSEQ multiplex PCR; TCRdb lists only in-frame clones, some missing. Among more than 150,000 clones, roughly four fifths were seen once, and the ten largest hold around 1.6%. Concerning this clone: No antigen is known for it.

Germline-derived CDR1 and CDR2 are SQVTM and ANQGSEA. CDR3 size: 14 residues. The V gene end was trimmed by 8 bases and the J gene end by 8 bases; junction bases not matched to a gene: 13. The receptor was isolated from a man between 18 and 35 years old in good health and CMV-seronegative. The sequenced sample consisted of PBMCs. The rearrangement uses TRBV29-1 and TRBJ2-1; 9 nucleotides align to TRBD1. This CDR3 is CSPSQDRGGDEQFF. The CDR3 nucleotides read TGCAGCCCATCACAGGACAGGGGAGGGGATGAGCAGTTCTTC.